Listed here are 17 T cell receptor beta chains from one sample, sequenced in a study of naive and memory T cell subsets (dated by TCRdb to the late 2010s). Libraries were made using UMI-ligation and nested PCR. The reads were generated on an Illumina MiSeq. The beta constant-region primer consisted of an equimolar mixture of two oligonucleotides that together covered TRBC1 and TRBC2. TCRdb ran its own pipeline on the public reads, namely fastp trimming at Q25 and MiXCR clone calling, and kept in-frame beta chains. Rows merge per CDR3 protein into single entries with the most common DNA and genes. Within this sample are 89,000 or so distinct CDR3 sequences, with 13% of them counted one time only. 0.9% to 0.95% of the sample is taken by the ten largest. Sequencing was done on a sample of central memory CD4+ T cells from blood. The intended sense of this specimen's cell subset or site label: central memory, CD45RA- CD27+. Receptors were obtained from a human donor in good health.

The genes are TRBV25-1 and TRBJ2-7; TRBD1 matches at 7 bases. V lost 3 bases to trimming and J lost 3 bases; unmatched junction nucleotides: 11. Germline CDR1 and CDR2: MGHDK and SYGVNS. The CDR3 is 16 amino acids. The CDR3 protein is CASSDLKGTVDYEQYF. The CDR3 nucleotides read TGTGCCAGCAGTGATTTAAAGGGGACAGTCGACTACGAGCAGTACTTC.

This clonotype was found a few times. At one end the junction does not follow the germline gene, possibly because of a read error. The chain has TRBV5-1 and TRBJ2-3, with TRBD1 matching over 7 bases. The CDR3 sequence is 16 residues long. Germline CDR1 SGHRS, CDR2 YFSETQ. CDR3 DNA sequence: TGCGCCAGCAGCCCCGGGAACAGGGGTAGCATAGATACGCAGTATTTT. Translated: CASSPGNRGSIDTQYF.

This clonotype turned up a few times. The rearrangement uses TRBV7-3 and TRBJ2-1; D possibly corresponds to TRBD1 (5 bases). V was cut by 5 bases and J by 5 bases, with 16 bases left in between. The CDR3 consists of 15 residues. Germline V gene sequence: CDR1 SGHTA, CDR2 FQGTGA. Here the CDR3 DNA reads TGTGCCAGCAGCCAAACAACGATACAGGACAATGAGCAGTTCTTC. This sequence encodes CASSQTTIQDNEQFF.

CDR3 region: CASTLRAQETQYF. CDR3 sequence (DNA): TGTGCCAGCACCCTACGGGCCCAAGAGACCCAGTACTTC. This rearrangement joins TRBV6-2 or TRBV6-3 to TRBJ2-5; D remains ambiguous. Trimming cost V 7 bases and J 1 base, with 10 bases left between them. The CDR3 is 13 amino acids. From germline, CDR1 is MNHEY and CDR2 SVGEGT.

In this sample, this clonotype turned up many times. V gene TRBV7-2 combines with J gene TRBJ2-3, with 9 bases identical to TRBD1. This CDR3 is 16 amino acids long. CDR1 and CDR2 (germline): SGHTA, FQGNSA. V was pared by 5 bases and J by 4 bases, with 10 bases of the junction left unmatched. CDR3 amino acids: CASSMGQGGWADTQYF. The CDR3 bases are TGTGCCAGCAGCATGGGACAGGGAGGTTGGGCAGATACGCAGTATTTT.

This clonotype was seen more than once but under ten times. The chain couples TRBV12-3 or TRBV12-4 to TRBJ2-3; 7 bases are shared with TRBD1. V was clipped by 10 bases and J by 3 bases; unmatched bases: 7. The CDR3 runs 13 residues. CDR3 sequence reads: CAISGTATDTQYF. Written as DNA, the CDR3 is TGTGCCATCTCCGGGACAGCTACAGATACGCAGTATTTT.

This clonotype was picked up one time. This chain uses TRBV30 with TRBJ1-2; no firm D call. Germline CDR1 reads GTSNPN; CDR2 reads SVGIG (reference sequence). The CDR3 has 11 amino acids. Between the trimmed V and J ends, which lost 5 bases and 7 bases, there was a span of 11 bases. CDR3 amino acids: CAWGYGSGYTF. The CDR3 nucleotides are TGTGCCTGGGGTTATGGATCTGGCTACACCTTC.

This clonotype was seen ten or more times. This rearrangement joins TRBV15 to TRBJ1-5, with TRBD1 matching 7 bases. The CDR3 extends over 15 amino acids. V dropped 2 bases and J dropped 16; count of bases not matched to a gene: 17. From germline, CDR1 is LNHNV and CDR2 YYDKDF (reference sequence). The CDR3 protein is CATSRSEWDSTELHF. The CDR3 nucleotides read TGTGCCACCAGCAGAAGTGAATGGGACAGCACCGAATTACATTTT. Full variable domain (rest looked up from reference TRBV15 and TRBJ1-5): DAMVIQNPRYQVTQFGKPVTLSCSQTLNHNVMYWYQQKSSQAPKLLFHYYDKDFNNEADTPDNFQSRRPNTSFCFLDIRSPGLGDTAMYLCATSRSEWDSTELHFGDGTRLSIL.

This clonotype has a handful of counts. V usage is TRBV6-6 and J usage is TRBJ1-3, with D unclear. CDR1 is MNHNY, CDR2 SVGAGI, per germline (reference sequence). The CDR3 loop spans 15 amino acids. The V gene lost 2 bases and the J gene lost 3 bases, with 11 bases spanning the gap. CDR3 nucleotide sequence: TGTGCCAGCAGTTACGGGCCAGGAGGTGGAAACACCATATATTTT. This translates into CASSYGPGGGNTIYF.

The chain links TRBV5-5 to TRBJ2-7; no reliable D call. CDR3 length: 12 residues. The germline gives CDR1 SGHKS, CDR2 YYEKEE (reference sequence). V shed 3 bases and J shed 2 bases, with 6 bases lying between them. The CDR3 coding sequence is TGTGCCAGCAGCTACCGACCCTACGAGCAGTACTTC. This translates into CASSYRPYEQYF.

This clonotype was seen repeatedly, ten times or more. This chain connects TRBV29-1 to TRBJ2-7; no definite D call. The CDR3 has 11 residues. The V end was cut by 7 bases, the J end by 7 bases, with 14 bases between. The germline gives CDR1 SQVTM, CDR2 ANQGSEA. The CDR3 DNA sequence: TGCAGCGCTACCCGGGCTACAGAGCAGTACTTC. It encodes CSATRATEQYF.

This clonotype was seen at least ten times. V gene TRBV7-6 combines with J gene TRBJ2-5, with TRBD1 matching over 9 bases. Losses at the gene ends were 4 bases for V and 4 bases for J; bases not matched to a gene: 10. This CDR3 spans 16 amino acids. CDR1 is SGHVS and CDR2 is FNYEAQ in the germline V gene. This CDR3 is CASSSASGTGRETQYF. The CDR3 DNA follows: TGTGCCAGCAGCTCAGCCTCCGGGACAGGGCGAGAGACCCAGTACTTC. The whole variable domain, remainder taken from reference TRBV7-6 and TRBJ2-5, is GAGVSQSPRYKVTKRGQDVALRCDPISGHVSLYWYRQALGQGPEFLTYFNYEAQQDKSGLPNDRFSAERPEGSISTLTIQRTEQRDSAMYRCASSSASGTGRETQYFGPGTRLLVL.

This clonotype turned up a few times. The rearrangement joins TRBV6-5 to TRBJ1-6, with D possibly being TRBD1 (6 bases). Trimming stripped 6 bases from V and 7 bases from J, with 16 bases between. The germline V gene has CDR1 MNHEY and CDR2 SVGAGI. This CDR3 is built from 15 residues. For the CDR3, the DNA is TGTGCCAGCAGCCCCTGGGGGGGCGAGAATTCACCCCTCCACTTT. It specifies CASSPWGGENSPLHF.

The CDR3 is CASSEDRPGGNQPQHF. The CDR3 region has the DNA TGTGCCAGCAGTGAGGACAGGCCGGGGGGCAATCAGCCCCAGCATTTT. The chain couples TRBV6-1 to TRBJ1-5, with 7 positions matching TRBD1. V lost 3 bases and J lost 2; bases outside the gene matches: 7. There are 16 residues in the CDR3. The germline V gene has CDR1 MNHNS and CDR2 SASEGT.

The V call is TRBV29-1, the J call TRBJ2-7; 12 bases fit TRBD2. The germline V gene encodes CDR1 SQVTM and CDR2 ANQGSEA. The CDR3 has 16 amino acids. V lost 6 bases, J lost 3 bases, and 12 bases stayed unmatched. The CDR3 here is CSVGNLGLAGNYEQYF. CDR3 nucleotide sequence: TGCAGCGTGGGGAACCTAGGACTAGCGGGGAACTACGAGCAGTACTTC.

This clonotype has a handful of counts. The CDR3, as DNA: TGTGCCATCAGTGGTGGGATCACCGGGGAGCTGTTTTTT. This encodes CAISGGITGELFF. V and J are TRBV10-3 and TRBJ2-2; no clear D gene. V lost 4 bases, J lost 4 bases, and 7 bases lay in between. The CDR3 has 13 amino acids. The germline gives CDR1 ENHRY, CDR2 SYGVKD.

The gene calls are TRBV10-2 and TRBJ2-1, with D unclear. The CDR3 is made up of 16 amino acids. V was clipped by 0 bases and J by 6 bases, with 15 bases between them. Germline assignment: CDR1 WSHSY and CDR2 SAAADI. The DNA for the CDR3 is TGCGCCAGCAGTGAGTCGGGGTGGTACATCGGCAATGAGCAGTTCTTC. Translating it yields CASSESGWYIGNEQFF.